This TCR beta chain was obtained from a study of beta chain features in type 1 diabetes. The CDR3 extends over 13 amino acids. The germline CDR1 and CDR2 sequences are LNHDA and SQIVND (reference sequence). The V end lost 1 base, the J end lost 5 bases, and 8 bases lay between the germline ends. Expressed TCRB transcripts were sequenced, since all the RNA that had been isolated was reverse transcribed. TCRdb's table, derived via immunoSEQ multiplex PCR, lists solely in-frame clones and lacks some. The profile shows 400,000 to 550,000 clones, approximately 10% of them singletons. The TCR originated in a woman under 30 in good health. V is TRBV19 and J is TRBJ1-1; D is ambiguous. Sequencing input: naive CD4+ T cells from blood. CDR3 amino acids: CASSIGARTEAFF. The CDR3 coding sequence is TGTGCCAGTAGTATAGGCGCACGGACTGAAGCTTTCTTT.